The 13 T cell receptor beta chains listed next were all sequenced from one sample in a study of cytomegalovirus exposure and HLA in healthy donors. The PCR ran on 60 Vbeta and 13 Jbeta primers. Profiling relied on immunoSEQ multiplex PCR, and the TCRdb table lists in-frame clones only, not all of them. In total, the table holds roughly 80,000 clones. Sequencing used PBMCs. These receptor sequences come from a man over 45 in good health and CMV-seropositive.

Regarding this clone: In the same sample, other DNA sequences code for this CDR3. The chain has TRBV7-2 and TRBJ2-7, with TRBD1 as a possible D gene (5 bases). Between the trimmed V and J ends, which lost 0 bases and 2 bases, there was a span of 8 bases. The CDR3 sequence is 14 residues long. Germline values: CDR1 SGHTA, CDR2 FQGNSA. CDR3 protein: CASSLATGPYEQYV. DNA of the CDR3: TGTGCCAGCAGCTTAGCTACAGGCCCCTACGAGCAGTACGTC.

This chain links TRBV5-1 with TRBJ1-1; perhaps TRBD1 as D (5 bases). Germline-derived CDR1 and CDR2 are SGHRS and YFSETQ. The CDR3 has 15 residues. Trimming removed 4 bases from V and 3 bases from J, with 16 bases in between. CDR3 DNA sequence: TGCGCCAGCAGCCCGAGGAGGGGAGAGGACACTGAAGCTTTCTTT. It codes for CASSPRRGEDTEAFF.

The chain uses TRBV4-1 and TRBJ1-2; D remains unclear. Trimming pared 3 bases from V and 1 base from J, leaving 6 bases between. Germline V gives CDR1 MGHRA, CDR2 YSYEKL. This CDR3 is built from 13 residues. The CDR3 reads CASSQSLNYGYTF. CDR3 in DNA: TGCGCCAGCAGCCAGAGTCTTAACTATGGCTACACCTTC.

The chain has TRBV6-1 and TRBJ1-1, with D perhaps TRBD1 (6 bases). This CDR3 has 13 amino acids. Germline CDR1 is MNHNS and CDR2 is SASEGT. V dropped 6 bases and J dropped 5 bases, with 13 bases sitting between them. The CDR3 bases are TGTGCCAGCAGGGGGGCAAGGGGAACTGAAGCTTTCTTT. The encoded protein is CASRGARGTEAFF.

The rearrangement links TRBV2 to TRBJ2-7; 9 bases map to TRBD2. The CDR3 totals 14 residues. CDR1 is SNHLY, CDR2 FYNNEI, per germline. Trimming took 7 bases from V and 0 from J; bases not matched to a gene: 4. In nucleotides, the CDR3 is TGTGCCAGCACTTATAGCGGGAGCTCCTACGAGCAGTACTTC. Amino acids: CASTYSGSSYEQYF.

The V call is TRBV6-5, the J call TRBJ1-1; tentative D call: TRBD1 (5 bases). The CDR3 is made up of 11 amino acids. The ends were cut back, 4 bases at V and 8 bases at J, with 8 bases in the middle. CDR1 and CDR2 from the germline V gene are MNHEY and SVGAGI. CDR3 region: CASSSRGEAFF. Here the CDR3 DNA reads TGTGCCAGCAGTTCCCGGGGGGAAGCTTTCTTT.

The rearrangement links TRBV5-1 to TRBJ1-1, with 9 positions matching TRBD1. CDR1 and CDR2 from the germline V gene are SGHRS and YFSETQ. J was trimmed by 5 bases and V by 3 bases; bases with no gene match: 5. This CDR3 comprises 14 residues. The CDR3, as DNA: TGCGCCAGCAGCTCGGACAGGGGTGGGACTGAAGCTTTCTTT. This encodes CASSSDRGGTEAFF.

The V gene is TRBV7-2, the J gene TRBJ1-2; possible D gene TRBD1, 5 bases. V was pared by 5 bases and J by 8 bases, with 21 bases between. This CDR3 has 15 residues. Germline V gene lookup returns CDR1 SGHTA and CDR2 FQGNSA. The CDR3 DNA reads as TGTGCCAGCAGCCCCGGGTTTACCGGGGGAAGGGGCTACACCTTC. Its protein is CASSPGFTGGRGYTF. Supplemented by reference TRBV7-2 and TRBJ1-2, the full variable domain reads GAGVSQSPSNKVTEKGKDVELRCDPISGHTALYWYRQSLGQGLEFLIYFQGNSAPDKSGLPSDRFSAERTGGSVSTLTIQRTQQEDSAVYLCASSPGFTGGRGYTFGSGTRLTVV.

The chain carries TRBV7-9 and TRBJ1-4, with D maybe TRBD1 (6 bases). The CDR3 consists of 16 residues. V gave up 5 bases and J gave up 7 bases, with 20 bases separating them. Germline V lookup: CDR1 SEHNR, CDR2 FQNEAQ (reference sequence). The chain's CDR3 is CASSLAWGPEFEKLFF. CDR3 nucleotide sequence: TGTGCCAGCAGCCTCGCTTGGGGGCCTGAATTTGAAAAACTGTTTTTT.

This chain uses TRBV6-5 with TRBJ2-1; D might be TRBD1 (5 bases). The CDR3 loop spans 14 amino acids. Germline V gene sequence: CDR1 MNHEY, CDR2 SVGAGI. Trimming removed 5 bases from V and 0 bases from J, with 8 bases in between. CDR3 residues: CASSQQGSYNEQFF. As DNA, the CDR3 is TGTGCCAGCAGTCAGCAGGGCTCCTACAATGAGCAGTTCTTC.

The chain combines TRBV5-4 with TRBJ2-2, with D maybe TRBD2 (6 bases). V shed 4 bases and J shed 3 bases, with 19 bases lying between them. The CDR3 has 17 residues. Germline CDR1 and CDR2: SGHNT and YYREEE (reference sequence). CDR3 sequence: CASSPNSWDLDTGELFF. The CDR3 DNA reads TGTGCCAGCAGCCCAAACAGTTGGGACTTAGACACCGGGGAGCTGTTTTTT.

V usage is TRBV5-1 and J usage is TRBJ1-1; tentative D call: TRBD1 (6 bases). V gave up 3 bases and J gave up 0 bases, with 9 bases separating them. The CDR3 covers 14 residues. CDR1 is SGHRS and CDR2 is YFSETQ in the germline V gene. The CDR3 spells CASSSGHLNTEAFF. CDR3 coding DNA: TGCGCCAGCAGCTCGGGACACTTGAACACTGAAGCTTTCTTT.

CDR3: CASSPDSNTEAFF. The DNA of the CDR3 is TGTGCCAGCTCACCGGACAGTAACACTGAAGCTTTCTTT. The gene calls are TRBV18 and TRBJ1-1; TRBD1 might be the D (6 bases). V lost 3 bases to trimming and J lost 2 bases, with 7 bases between them. Germline V CDR1 and CDR2: KGHSH, LQKENI. The CDR3 totals 13 residues.